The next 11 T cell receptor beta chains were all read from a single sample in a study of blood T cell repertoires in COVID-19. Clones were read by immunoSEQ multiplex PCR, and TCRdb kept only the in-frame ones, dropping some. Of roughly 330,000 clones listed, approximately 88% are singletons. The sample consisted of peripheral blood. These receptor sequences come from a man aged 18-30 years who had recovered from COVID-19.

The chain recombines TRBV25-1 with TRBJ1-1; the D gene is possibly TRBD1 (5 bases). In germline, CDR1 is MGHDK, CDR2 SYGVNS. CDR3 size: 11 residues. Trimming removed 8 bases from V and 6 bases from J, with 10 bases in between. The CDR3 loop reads CASLRGAEAFF. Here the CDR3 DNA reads TGTGCCAGCCTTAGGGGCGCTGAAGCTTTCTTT.

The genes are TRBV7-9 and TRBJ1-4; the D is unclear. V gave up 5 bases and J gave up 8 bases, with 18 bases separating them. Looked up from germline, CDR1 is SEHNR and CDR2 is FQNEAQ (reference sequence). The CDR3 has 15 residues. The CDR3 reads CASSATRGVNEKLFF. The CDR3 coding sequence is TGTGCCAGCAGCGCTACCCGGGGAGTTAACGAAAAACTGTTTTTT.

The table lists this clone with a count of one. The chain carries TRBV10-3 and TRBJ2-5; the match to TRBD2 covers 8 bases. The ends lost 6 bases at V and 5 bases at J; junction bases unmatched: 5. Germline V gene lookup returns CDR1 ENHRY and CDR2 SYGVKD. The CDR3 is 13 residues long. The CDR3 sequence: CAISGGGPETQYF. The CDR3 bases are TGTGCCATCAGCGGCGGGGGGCCGGAGACCCAGTACTTC.

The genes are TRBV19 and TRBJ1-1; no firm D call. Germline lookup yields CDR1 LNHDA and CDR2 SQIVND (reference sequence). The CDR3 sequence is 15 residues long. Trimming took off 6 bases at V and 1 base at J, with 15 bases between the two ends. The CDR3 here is CASRPRSAENTEAFF. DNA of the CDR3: TGTGCCAGTAGGCCACGAAGTGCGGAGAACACTGAAGCTTTCTTT.

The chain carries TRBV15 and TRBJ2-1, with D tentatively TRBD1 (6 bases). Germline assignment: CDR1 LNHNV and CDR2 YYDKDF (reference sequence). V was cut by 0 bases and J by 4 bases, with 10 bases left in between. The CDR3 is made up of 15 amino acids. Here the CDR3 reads CATSRDLTGYNEQFF. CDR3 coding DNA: TGTGCCACCAGCAGAGATCTGACAGGTTACAATGAGCAGTTCTTC.

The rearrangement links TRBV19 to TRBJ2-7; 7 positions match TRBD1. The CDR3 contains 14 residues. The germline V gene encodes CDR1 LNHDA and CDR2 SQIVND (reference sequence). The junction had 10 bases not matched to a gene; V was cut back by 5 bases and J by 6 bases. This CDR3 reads CASSSQGAGGEQYF. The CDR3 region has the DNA TGTGCCAGTAGTTCCCAAGGAGCAGGGGGCGAGCAGTACTTC.

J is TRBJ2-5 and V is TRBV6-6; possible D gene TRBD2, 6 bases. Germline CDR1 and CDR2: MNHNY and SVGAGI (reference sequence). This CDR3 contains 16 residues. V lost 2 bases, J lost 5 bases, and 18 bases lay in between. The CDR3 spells CASSYDDSGSWETQYF. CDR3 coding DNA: TGTGCCAGCAGTTACGACGACAGCGGGTCCTGGGAGACCCAGTACTTC.

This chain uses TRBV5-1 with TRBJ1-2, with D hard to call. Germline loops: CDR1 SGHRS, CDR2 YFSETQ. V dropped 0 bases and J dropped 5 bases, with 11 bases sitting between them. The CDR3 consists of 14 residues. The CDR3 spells CASSLGEAGYGYTF. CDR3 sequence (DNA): TGCGCCAGCAGCTTGGGTGAGGCGGGGTATGGCTACACCTTC.

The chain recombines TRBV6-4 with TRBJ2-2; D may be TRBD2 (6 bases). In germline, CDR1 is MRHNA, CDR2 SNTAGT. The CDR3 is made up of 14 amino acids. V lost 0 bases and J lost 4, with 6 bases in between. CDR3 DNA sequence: TGTGCCAGCAGTGACTCGACTAGCACCGGGGAGCTGTTTTTT. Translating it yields CASSDSTSTGELFF.

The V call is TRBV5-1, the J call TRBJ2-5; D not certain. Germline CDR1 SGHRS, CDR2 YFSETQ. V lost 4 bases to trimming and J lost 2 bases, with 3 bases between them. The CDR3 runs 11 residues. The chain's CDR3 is CASSIQETQYF. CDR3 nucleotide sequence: TGCGCCAGCAGCATACAAGAGACCCAGTACTTC.

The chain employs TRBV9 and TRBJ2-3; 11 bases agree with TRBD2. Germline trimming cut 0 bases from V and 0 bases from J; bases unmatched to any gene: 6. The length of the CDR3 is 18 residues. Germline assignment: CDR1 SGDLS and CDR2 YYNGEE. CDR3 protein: CASSVAGGTSGSTDTQYF. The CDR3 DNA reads TGTGCCAGCAGCGTAGCAGGAGGGACTAGCGGTAGCACAGATACGCAGTATTTT. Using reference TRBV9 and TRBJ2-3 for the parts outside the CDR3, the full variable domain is DSGVTQTPKHLITATGQRVTLRCSPRSGDLSVYWYQQSLDQGLQFLIQYYNGEERAKGNILERFSAQQFPDLHSELNLSSLELGDSALYFCASSVAGGTSGSTDTQYFGPGTRLTVL.